This T cell receptor (beta chain) was profiled in a study of blood T cell repertoires in COVID-19. For the study at large: The United States, Italy and Spain were the sources of the acute and convalescent COVID-19 samples. In each case, the material was cDNA or gDNA derived from T cells, B-cell-depleted T cells, or PBMCs.

The length of the CDR3 is 16 residues. CDR1 and CDR2 (germline): LGHNA, YSLEER. V shed 4 bases and J shed 2 bases, with 14 bases lying between them. Original methodology: Researchers report that nucleated cell counts were estimated from reference gene primer amplification. TCRdb keeps only in-frame clones here, not all; method: immunoSEQ multiplex PCR. V, J and clone size derive from that table, while D and trimming were established from the DNA sequence. The table shows nearly 30,000 clones, with 80% to 90% occurring only once. Source material: peripheral blood. The sequence was obtained from a human donor in a cohort sampled during active COVID-19. V usage is TRBV4-3 and J usage is TRBJ2-2, with D uncertain. Written as DNA, the CDR3 is TGCGCCAGCAGCCCCCGAGTTCACTACAACACCGGGGAGCTGTTTTTT. Translating gives CASSPRVHYNTGELFF.